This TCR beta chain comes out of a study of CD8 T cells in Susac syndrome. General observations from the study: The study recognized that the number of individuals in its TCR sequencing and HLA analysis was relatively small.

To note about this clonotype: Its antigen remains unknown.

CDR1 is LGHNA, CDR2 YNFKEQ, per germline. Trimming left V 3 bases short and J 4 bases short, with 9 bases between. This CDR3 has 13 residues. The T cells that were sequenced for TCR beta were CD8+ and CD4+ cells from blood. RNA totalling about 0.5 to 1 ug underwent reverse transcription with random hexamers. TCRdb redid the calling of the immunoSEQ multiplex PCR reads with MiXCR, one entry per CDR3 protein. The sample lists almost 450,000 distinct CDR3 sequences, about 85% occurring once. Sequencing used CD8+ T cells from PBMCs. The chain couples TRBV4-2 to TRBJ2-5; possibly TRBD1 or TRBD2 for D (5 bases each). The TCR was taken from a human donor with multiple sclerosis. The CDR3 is CASSQGDGETQYF. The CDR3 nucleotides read TGTGCCAGCAGCCAGGGGGACGGAGAGACCCAGTACTTC.